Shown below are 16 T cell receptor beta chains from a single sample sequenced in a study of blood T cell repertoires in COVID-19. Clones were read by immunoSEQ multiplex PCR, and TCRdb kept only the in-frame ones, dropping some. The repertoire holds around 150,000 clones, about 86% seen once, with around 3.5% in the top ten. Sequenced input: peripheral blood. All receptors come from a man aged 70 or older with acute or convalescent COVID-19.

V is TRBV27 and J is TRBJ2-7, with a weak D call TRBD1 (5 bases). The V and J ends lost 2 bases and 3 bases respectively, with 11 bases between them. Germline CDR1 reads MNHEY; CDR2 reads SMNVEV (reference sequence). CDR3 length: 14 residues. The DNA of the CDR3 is TGTGCCAGCAGTTTACAGGGTGGGAACTACGAGCAGTACTTC. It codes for CASSLQGGNYEQYF.

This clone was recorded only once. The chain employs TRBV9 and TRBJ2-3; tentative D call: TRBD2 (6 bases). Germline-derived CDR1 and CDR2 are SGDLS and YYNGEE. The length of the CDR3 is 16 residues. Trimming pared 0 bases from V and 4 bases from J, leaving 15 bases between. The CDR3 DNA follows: TGTGCCAGCAGCGTAGGAACCTTACTAGCAGCAGATACGCAGTATTTT. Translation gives CASSVGTLLAADTQYF.

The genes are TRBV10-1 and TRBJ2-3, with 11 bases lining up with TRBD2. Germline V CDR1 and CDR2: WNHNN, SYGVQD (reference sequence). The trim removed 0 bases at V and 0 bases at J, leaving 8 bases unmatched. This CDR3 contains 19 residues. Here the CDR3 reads CASSESSGRAAKSTDTQYF. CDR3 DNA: TGCGCCAGCAGTGAGTCTAGCGGGAGGGCCGCGAAAAGCACAGATACGCAGTATTTT.

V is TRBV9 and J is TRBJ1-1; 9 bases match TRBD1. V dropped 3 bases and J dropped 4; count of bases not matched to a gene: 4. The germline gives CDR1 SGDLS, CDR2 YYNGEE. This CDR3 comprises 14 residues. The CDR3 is CASSETGGLTEAFF. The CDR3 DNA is TGTGCCAGCAGCGAGACAGGGGGGCTCACTGAAGCTTTCTTT.

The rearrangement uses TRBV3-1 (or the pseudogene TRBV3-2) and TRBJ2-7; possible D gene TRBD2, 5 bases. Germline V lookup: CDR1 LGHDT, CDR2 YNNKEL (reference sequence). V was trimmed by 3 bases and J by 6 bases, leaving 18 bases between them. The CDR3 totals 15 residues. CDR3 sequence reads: CASSQLNRGDSEQYF. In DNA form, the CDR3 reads TGTGCCAGCAGCCAGCTCAACCGGGGTGACTCCGAGCAGTACTTC.

This CDR3 reads CASSQAGLQERNGDTQYF. The CDR3 nucleotides are TGCGCCAGCAGCCAAGCCGGACTACAGGAACGAAATGGGGATACGCAGTATTTT. This chain connects TRBV4-1 to TRBJ2-3, with D possibly being TRBD2 (6 bases). The CDR3 consists of 18 residues. The germline V gene encodes CDR1 MGHRA and CDR2 YSYEKL. Trimming took off 1 base at V and 6 bases at J, with 23 bases between the two ends.

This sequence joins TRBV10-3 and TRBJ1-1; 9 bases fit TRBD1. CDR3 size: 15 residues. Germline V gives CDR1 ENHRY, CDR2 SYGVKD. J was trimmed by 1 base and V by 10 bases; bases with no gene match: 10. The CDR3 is CATKNGTGKNTEAFF. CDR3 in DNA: TGTGCCACCAAGAACGGGACAGGGAAGAACACTGAAGCTTTCTTT.

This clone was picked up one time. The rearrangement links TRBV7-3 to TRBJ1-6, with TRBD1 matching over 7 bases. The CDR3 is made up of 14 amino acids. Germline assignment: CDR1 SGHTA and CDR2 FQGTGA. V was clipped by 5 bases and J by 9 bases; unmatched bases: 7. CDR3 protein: CASSTSGDSSPLHF. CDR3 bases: TGTGCCAGCAGCACCTCAGGGGACAGTTCACCCCTCCACTTT.

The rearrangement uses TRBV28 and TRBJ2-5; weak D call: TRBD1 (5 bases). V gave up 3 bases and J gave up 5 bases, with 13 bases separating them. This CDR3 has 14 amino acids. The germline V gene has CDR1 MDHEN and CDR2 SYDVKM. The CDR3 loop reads CASSFGQGRETQYF. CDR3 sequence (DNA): TGTGCCAGCAGTTTTGGTCAGGGCAGGGAGACCCAGTACTTC.

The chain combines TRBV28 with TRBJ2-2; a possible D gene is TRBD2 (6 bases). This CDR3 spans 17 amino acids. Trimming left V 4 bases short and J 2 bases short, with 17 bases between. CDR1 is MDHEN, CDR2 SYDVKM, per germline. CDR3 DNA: TGTGCCAGCAGTTCCCCTCGTGGGCGGGAAAACACCGGGGAGCTGTTTTTT. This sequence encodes CASSSPRGRENTGELFF.

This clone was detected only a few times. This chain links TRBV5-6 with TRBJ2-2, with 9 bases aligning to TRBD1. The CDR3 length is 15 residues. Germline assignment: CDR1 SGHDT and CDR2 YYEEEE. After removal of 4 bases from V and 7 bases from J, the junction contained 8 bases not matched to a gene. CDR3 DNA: TGTGCCAGCAGCCCCCTACAGGGGGCTGGCGGGGAGCTGTTTTTT. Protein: CASSPLQGAGGELFF.

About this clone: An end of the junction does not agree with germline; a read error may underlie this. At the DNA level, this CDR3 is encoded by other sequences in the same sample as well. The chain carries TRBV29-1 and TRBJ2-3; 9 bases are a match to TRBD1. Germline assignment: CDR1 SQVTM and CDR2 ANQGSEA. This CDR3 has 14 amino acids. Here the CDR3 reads CSATRQGGTDTQYF. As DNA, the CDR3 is TGCAGCGCGACTAGACAGGGGGGCACGGATACGCAGTATTTT.

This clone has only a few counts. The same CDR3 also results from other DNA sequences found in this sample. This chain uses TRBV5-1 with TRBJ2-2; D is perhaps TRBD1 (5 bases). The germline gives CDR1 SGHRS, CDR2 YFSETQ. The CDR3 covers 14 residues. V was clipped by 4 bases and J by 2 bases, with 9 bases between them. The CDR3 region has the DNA TGCGCCAGCAGCCTCGACAGCAACACCGGGGAGCTGTTTTTT. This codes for CASSLDSNTGELFF. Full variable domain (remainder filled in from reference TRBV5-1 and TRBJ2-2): KAGVTQTPRYLIKTRGQQVTLSCSPISGHRSVSWYQQTPGQGLQFLFEYFSETQRNKGNFPGRFSGRQFSNSRSEMNVSTLELGDSALYLCASSLDSNTGELFFGEGSRLTVL.

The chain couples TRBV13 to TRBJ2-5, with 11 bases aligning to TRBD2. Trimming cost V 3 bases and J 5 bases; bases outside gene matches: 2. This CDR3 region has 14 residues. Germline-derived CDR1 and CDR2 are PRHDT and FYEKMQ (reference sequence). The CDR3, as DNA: TGTGCCAGCAGCTTCCGGACTAGCGGGGAGACCCAGTACTTC. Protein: CASSFRTSGETQYF.

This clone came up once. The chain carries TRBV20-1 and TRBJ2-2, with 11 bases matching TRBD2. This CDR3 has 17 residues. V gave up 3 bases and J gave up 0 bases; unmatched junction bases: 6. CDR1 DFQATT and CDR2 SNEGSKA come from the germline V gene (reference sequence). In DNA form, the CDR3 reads TGCAGTGCTAGTAGACTAGCGGGAAGTGCGAACACCGGGGAGCTGTTTTTT. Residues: CSASRLAGSANTGELFF.

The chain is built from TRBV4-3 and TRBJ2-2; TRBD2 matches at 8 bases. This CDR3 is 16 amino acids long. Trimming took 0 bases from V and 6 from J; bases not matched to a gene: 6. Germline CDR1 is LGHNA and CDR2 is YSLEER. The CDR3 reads CASSQEGAGVSGELFF. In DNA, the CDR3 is TGCGCCAGCAGCCAAGAAGGAGCGGGAGTTTCCGGGGAGCTGTTTTTT.